What follows is one T cell receptor beta chain and its context. What it binds is unknown. This entry belongs to a study of a mutant IDH1 vaccine in newly diagnosed glioma. The overall study: Patients previously underwent radiotherapy, temozolomide, or both, and most underwent both. Study outcomes and limitations: Immune responses induced by the vaccine were seen in 80% to 95% of patients, spanning multiple MHC alleles.

Time point: baseline, week 1 (first vaccination visit). Treatment noted: pre-vaccination baseline after standard-of-care therapy. Germline lookup yields CDR1 SGHAT and CDR2 FQNNGV. Trimming cost V 5 bases and J 10 bases, with 18 bases left between them. The CDR3 consists of 14 residues. TCRdb's copy holds only in-frame clones and misses some; the assay was immunoSEQ multiplex PCR. The sample has around 16,000 clones, nearly 97% seen once. The sequence derives from a woman younger than 30 with glioma. Some clones in this sample may be carry-over from other donors' samples. J is TRBJ2-1 and V is TRBV11-2; TRBD1 is a possible D gene (7 bases). This specimen consisted of peripheral blood mononuclear cells (PBMCs), obtained from a glioma patient treated with radiotherapy, temozolomide or both. Written as DNA, the CDR3 is TGTGCCAGCAGCATCGGAGGGACAGCCAGAGAGCAGTTCTTC. Translation gives CASSIGGTAREQFF.